This is a list of T cell receptor beta chains from one sample in a study of blood T cell repertoires in COVID-19. Measured with immunoSEQ multiplex PCR; TCRdb has only the in-frame clones, and not every one. The table shows 65,000 to 85,000 clones, with 88% occurring only once. The specimen was peripheral blood. The receptor source for this set is a human donor in a cohort sampled during active COVID-19. The CDR3 runs from the conserved cysteine through the conserved F or W. The D gene is left open where the match is weak. Clone size, where shown, is once, few, many, or a class for clones that have expanded.

d_call,j_call,v_call,clone_size,cdr3_aa,cdr3_nt
TRBD1,TRBJ1-6,TRBV14,.,CASSQKTGSGNSPLHF,TGTGCCAGCAGCCAAAAGACAGGGTCGGGCAATTCACCCCTCCACTTT
TRBD1,TRBJ1-2,TRBV29-1,few,CSVEARQGWDYGYTF,TGCAGCGTTGAAGCTAGACAGGGATGGGACTATGGCTACACCTTC
TRBD1,TRBJ2-2,TRBV28,.,CASSPGQVPGELFF,TGTGCCAGCAGCCCGGGACAGGTGCCCGGGGAGCTGTTTTTT
TRBD2,TRBJ2-1,TRBV9,.,CASSVTSGRINEQFF,TGTGCCAGCAGCGTAACTAGCGGGAGAATAAATGAGCAGTTCTTC
.,TRBJ1-1,TRBV7-6,.,CASSLAKTGMNTEAFF,TGTGCCAGCAGCTTAGCCAAGACAGGCATGAACACTGAAGCTTTCTTT
TRBD1,TRBJ1-2,TRBV29-1,.,CSVERDRGNYGYTF,TGCAGCGTTGAAAGGGACAGGGGAAACTATGGCTACACCTTC
.,TRBJ2-3,TRBV6-2/TRBV6-3,.,CASSVDWRRDTQYF,TGTGCCAGCAGTGTGGACTGGCGTCGGGATACGCAGTATTTT
.,TRBJ1-2,TRBV5-8,.,CASSLVQGDGYTF,TGTGCCAGCAGCTTGGTACAGGGCGACGGCTACACCTTC
.,TRBJ1-1,TRBV6-5,.,CASSPYGNTEAFF,TGTGCCAGCAGTCCCTATGGGAACACTGAAGCTTTCTTT
.,TRBJ2-5,TRBV3-1/TRBV3-2,.,CASSHGGLQETQYF,TGTGCCAGCAGCCACGGCGGACTCCAAGAGACCCAGTACTTC
.,TRBJ2-7,TRBV5-1,.,CASRPNPGQPYEQYF,TGCGCCAGCAGACCTAACCCCGGACAGCCCTACGAGCAGTACTTC
TRBD1,TRBJ2-7,TRBV3-1/TRBV3-2,few,CASSPRTGTGVSYEQYF,TGTGCCAGCAGCCCGAGAACCGGGACAGGGGTCTCCTACGAGCAGTACTTC
TRBD2,TRBJ2-5,TRBV3-1/TRBV3-2,.,CASSPGLAGAGETQYF,TGTGCCAGCAGCCCCGGACTAGCGGGGGCGGGAGAGACCCAGTACTTC
.,TRBJ1-6,TRBV16,once,CASSQYSLSYNSPLHF,TGTGCCAGCAGCCAATATAGCCTCTCCTATAATTCACCCCTCCACTTT
TRBD2,TRBJ2-1,TRBV2,.,CASSERREFSNEQFF,TGTGCCAGCAGTGAGAGGCGGGAGTTCAGCAATGAGCAGTTCTTC
TRBD1,TRBJ2-5,TRBV27,.,CASSTPGQGGRETQYF,TGTGCCAGCAGTACGCCGGGACAGGGAGGGAGAGAGACCCAGTACTTC
TRBD1,TRBJ1-1,TRBV28,few,CASRTPGGQTEAFF,TGTGCCAGCAGAACACCAGGGGGTCAAACTGAAGCTTTCTTT
.,TRBJ2-7,TRBV7-9,.,CARTRRGWQFYEQYF,TGTGCCAGGACGAGAAGGGGTTGGCAATTCTACGAGCAGTACTTC
TRBD2,TRBJ2-2,TRBV27,.,CASSGLRGSGRAGELFF,TGTGCCAGCAGTGGACTACGGGGAAGCGGGAGGGCCGGGGAGCTGTTTTTT
TRBD1,TRBJ2-1,TRBV18,.,CASSPSTGFNEQFF,TGTGCCAGCTCACCTTCGACAGGGTTCAATGAGCAGTTCTTC
.,TRBJ1-5,TRBV18,.,CASSPPGQGRQPQHF,TGTGCCAGCTCACCACCGGGGCAGGGCAGGCAGCCCCAGCATTTT
TRBD2,TRBJ2-7,TRBV11-2,.,CASSLGRGGKSYEQYF,TGTGCCAGCAGCCTAGGCCGGGGGGGAAAATCCTACGAGCAGTACTTC
.,TRBJ2-5,TRBV7-3,.,CASSPSEQETQYF,TGTGCCAGCAGCCCTAGCGAACAAGAGACCCAGTACTTC
TRBD2,TRBJ2-7,TRBV4-2,.,CASSQDTPSGHRTYEQYF,TGTGCCAGCAGCCAAGATACGCCTAGCGGGCACCGTACCTACGAGCAGTACTTC
TRBD2,TRBJ2-7,TRBV7-9,once,CASSPSGRVSYEQYF,TGTGCCAGCAGCCCGAGCGGGAGAGTCTCGTACGAGCAGTACTTC
.,TRBJ2-6,TRBV7-9,.,CASSRPGTHTTPGANVLTF,TGTGCCAGCAGCCGGCCAGGAACTCACACAACCCCTGGGGCCAACGTCCTGACTTTC
TRBD2,TRBJ2-3,TRBV13,.,CASSLGLAGGQLDTQYF,TGTGCCAGCAGCTTAGGACTAGCGGGGGGGCAGCTAGATACGCAGTATTTT
.,TRBJ2-2,TRBV6-6,.,CASRRGGTGELFF,TGTGCCAGCAGAAGGGGAGGCACCGGGGAGCTGTTTTTT
TRBD2,TRBJ2-7,TRBV30,.,CAWASSGTRYEQYF,TGTGCCTGGGCGAGTAGCGGGACCAGATACGAGCAGTACTTC
.,TRBJ1-6,TRBV28,many,CASTAGGLNNSPLHF,TGTGCCAGCACCGCCGGAGGGCTAAATAATTCACCCCTCCACTTT
TRBD2,TRBJ2-7,TRBV4-3,.,CASSQDHVVLAGTSSYEQYF,TGCGCCAGCAGCCAAGATCATGTCGTACTAGCGGGTACGAGCTCCTACGAGCAGTACTTC
TRBD2,TRBJ2-1,TRBV7-3,.,CASSSSPGTSGRDEQFF,TGTGCCAGCAGCTCTTCCCCCGGGACTAGCGGGAGAGATGAGCAGTTCTTC
.,TRBJ2-3,TRBV4-3,.,CANNGSTDTQYF,TGCGCCAACAACGGGAGCACAGATACGCAGTATTTT
.,TRBJ1-2,TRBV27,once,CASSGLTSNYGYTF,TGTGCCAGCAGTGGACTCACGTCTAACTATGGCTACACCTTC
.,TRBJ2-1,TRBV5-1,.,CASSFGTDNEQFF,TGCGCCAGCAGCTTTGGTACAGACAATGAGCAGTTCTTC
TRBD1,TRBJ1-2,TRBV19,.,CASSRTGGYGGYTF,TGTGCCAGTAGTCGGACAGGGGGATATGGTGGCTACACCTTC
TRBD1,TRBJ2-2,TRBV18,.,CASSPRTGNTGELFF,TGTGCCAGCTCACCACGGACAGGGAACACCGGGGAGCTGTTTTTT
TRBD1,TRBJ2-7,TRBV5-1,.,CASSSPGGAIKTYEQYF,TGCGCCAGCAGCTCTCCAGGGGGTGCAATCAAAACCTACGAGCAGTACTTC
TRBD1,TRBJ2-1,TRBV7-8,once,CASRLGQGANDHEQFF,TGTGCCAGCCGACTAGGACAGGGGGCTAATGATCATGAGCAGTTCTTC
.,TRBJ1-4,TRBV27,.,CASSYTGQTNEKLFF,TGTGCCAGCAGTTACACGGGACAAACTAATGAAAAACTGTTTTTT
.,TRBJ2-5,TRBV7-9,.,CASSVRPMDRKETQYF,TGTGCCAGCAGCGTACGACCCATGGACAGAAAAGAGACCCAGTACTTC
.,TRBJ2-1,TRBV18,.,CASTVGRQNEQFF,TGTGCCAGCACGGTGGGCCGTCAAAATGAGCAGTTCTTC
TRBD1,TRBJ1-2,TRBV11-2,few,CASSRDSYYGYTF,TGTGCCAGCAGCCGGGACAGCTACTATGGCTACACCTTC
.,TRBJ2-2,TRBV18,.,CASSPRSALDAGELFF,TGTGCCAGCTCACCACGGTCAGCGTTGGATGCCGGGGAGCTGTTTTTT
TRBD1,TRBJ1-2,TRBV6-6,few,CASSRQGGSYDYGYTF,TGTGCCAGCAGTCGACAGGGGGGTAGTTATGACTATGGCTACACCTTC
TRBD1,TRBJ1-5,TRBV20-1,.,CSASSGQGIGNQPQHF,TGCAGTGCTAGTTCGGGACAGGGGATAGGCAATCAGCCCCAGCATTTT
.,TRBJ2-1,TRBV3-1/TRBV3-2,.,CASSQRGRLDYNEQFF,TGTGCCAGCAGCCAAAGAGGTCGACTGGACTACAATGAGCAGTTCTTC
.,TRBJ2-7,TRBV2,.,CASSGGPPSYEQYF,TGTGCCAGCAGTGGAGGCCCACCCTCCTACGAGCAGTACTTC
TRBD2,TRBJ2-7,TRBV19,.,CASRNPRAPGGEQYF,TGTGCCAGTAGAAACCCGCGGGCCCCGGGGGGCGAGCAGTACTTC